This T cell receptor beta chain was sequenced for a study of blood T cell repertoires in COVID-19. Study details: Samples came from the United States, Italy and Spain, spanning acute and convalescent COVID-19. From T cells, B-cell-depleted T cells, or PBMCs came the material, which was cDNA or gDNA.

As originally analysed: From reference gene primer amplification, estimates of nucleated cell counts were derived. The method was immunoSEQ multiplex PCR; TCRdb's version includes in-frame clones alone and lacks a portion of them. The V and J calls and the clone size are those of that table, but D and trimming were determined from the DNA. Among about 220,000 clones listed, roughly 85% were seen once. The CDR3 length is 13 residues. The chain links TRBV21-1 to TRBJ1-2; whether TRBD1, the table's D call, matches the DNA was not checked. TRBV21-1 is termed a pseudogene. Sequencing was carried out using peripheral blood. This sequence was found in a woman of 80 years or more with acute or convalescent COVID-19. The CDR3 bases are TGTGCCAGCAGCAGAGACAGGGCCCCTGGCTACACCTTC. Its translation is CASSRDRAPGYTF.